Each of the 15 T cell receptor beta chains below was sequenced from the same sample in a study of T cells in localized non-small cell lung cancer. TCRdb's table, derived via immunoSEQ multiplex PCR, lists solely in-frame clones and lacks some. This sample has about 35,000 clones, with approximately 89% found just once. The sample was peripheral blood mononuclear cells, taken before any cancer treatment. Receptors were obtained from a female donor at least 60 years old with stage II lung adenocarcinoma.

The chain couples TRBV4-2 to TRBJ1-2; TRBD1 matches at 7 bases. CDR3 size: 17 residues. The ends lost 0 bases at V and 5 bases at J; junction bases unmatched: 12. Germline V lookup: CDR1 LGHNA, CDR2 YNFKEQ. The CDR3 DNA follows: TGTGCCAGCAGCCAAGATTTGTCGGGACAGACAATTTATGGCTACACCTTC. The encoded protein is CASSQDLSGQTIYGYTF.

The CDR3 DNA is TGTGCCAGCAGTTCAGAGGGTCGAAACGAGCAGTACTTC. It specifies CASSSEGRNEQYF. The chain joins TRBV2 to TRBJ2-7, with D possibly TRBD2 on 5 matching bases. Germline values: CDR1 SNHLY, CDR2 FYNNEI. The CDR3 covers 13 residues. Trimming removed 5 bases from V and 5 bases from J, with 13 bases in between.

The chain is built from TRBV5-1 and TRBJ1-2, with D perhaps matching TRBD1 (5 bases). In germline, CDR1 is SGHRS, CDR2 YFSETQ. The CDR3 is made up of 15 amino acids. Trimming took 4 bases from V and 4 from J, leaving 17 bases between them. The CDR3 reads CASSGDGTFPYGYTF. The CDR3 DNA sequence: TGCGCCAGCAGCGGCGACGGGACCTTTCCCTATGGCTACACCTTC.

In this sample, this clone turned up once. This CDR3 reads CASSLATTGYYQPQHF. The CDR3 DNA is TGTGCCAGCAGCTTAGCCACGACAGGGTACTATCAGCCCCAGCATTTT. V gene TRBV7-9 combines with J gene TRBJ1-5; 7 bases are shared with TRBD1. Unmatched junction bases numbered 7, after V lost 0 bases and J lost 5 bases. The CDR3 runs 16 residues. CDR1 and CDR2 from the germline V gene are SEHNR and FQNEAQ (reference sequence).

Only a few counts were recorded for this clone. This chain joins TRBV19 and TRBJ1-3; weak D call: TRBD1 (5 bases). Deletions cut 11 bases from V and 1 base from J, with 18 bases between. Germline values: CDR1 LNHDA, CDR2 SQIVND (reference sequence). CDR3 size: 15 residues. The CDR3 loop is CASFSGTPSGNTIYF. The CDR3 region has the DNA TGTGCCTCCTTTTCAGGGACCCCATCTGGAAACACCATATATTTT. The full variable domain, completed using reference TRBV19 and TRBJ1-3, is DGGITQSPKYLFRKEGQNVTLSCEQNLNHDAMYWYRQDPGQGLRLIYYSQIVNDFQKGDIAEGYSVSREKKESFPLTVTSAQKNPTAFYLCASFSGTPSGNTIYFGEGSWLTVV.

CDR3 sequence reads: CASGDRPNTEAFF. The CDR3 DNA reads as TGTGCCAGCGGAGACAGGCCGAACACTGAAGCTTTCTTT. The chain links TRBV6-1 to TRBJ1-1, with D perhaps TRBD1 (6 bases). Germline CDR1 MNHNS, CDR2 SASEGT. The CDR3 extends over 13 amino acids. Between the trimmed V and J ends, which lost 8 bases and 1 base, there was a span of 11 bases.

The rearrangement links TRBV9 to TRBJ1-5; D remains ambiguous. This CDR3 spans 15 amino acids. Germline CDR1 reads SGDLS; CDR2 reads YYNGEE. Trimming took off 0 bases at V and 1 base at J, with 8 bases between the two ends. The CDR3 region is CASSVEPLSNQPQHF. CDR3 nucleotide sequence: TGTGCCAGCAGCGTAGAACCGCTAAGCAATCAGCCCCAGCATTTT.

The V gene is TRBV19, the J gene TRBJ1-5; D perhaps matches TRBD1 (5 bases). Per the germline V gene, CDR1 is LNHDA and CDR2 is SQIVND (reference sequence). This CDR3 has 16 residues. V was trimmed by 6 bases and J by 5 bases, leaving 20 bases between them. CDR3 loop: CASRQLGTVRDQPQHF. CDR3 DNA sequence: TGTGCCAGTAGGCAACTCGGGACCGTGCGAGATCAGCCCCAGCATTTT.

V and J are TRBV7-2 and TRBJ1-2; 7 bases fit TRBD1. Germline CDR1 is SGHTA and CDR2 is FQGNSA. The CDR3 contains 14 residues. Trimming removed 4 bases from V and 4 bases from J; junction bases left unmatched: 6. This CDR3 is CASSSDRQGYGYTF. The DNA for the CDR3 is TGTGCCAGCAGCTCCGACCGACAGGGCTATGGCTACACCTTC.

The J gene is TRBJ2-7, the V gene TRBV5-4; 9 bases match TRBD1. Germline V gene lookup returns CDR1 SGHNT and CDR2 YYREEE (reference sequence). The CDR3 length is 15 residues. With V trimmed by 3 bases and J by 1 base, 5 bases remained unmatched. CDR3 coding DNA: TGTGCCAGCAGCTATCCGACAGGGGGATCCTACGAGCAGTACTTC. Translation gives CASSYPTGGSYEQYF.

In DNA, the CDR3 is TGTGCCTGGAGTGTACGCGGCGAAAAACTGTTTTTT. It yields the protein CAWSVRGEKLFF. The chain recombines TRBV30 with TRBJ1-4, with unresolved D. This CDR3 has 12 amino acids. Germline V gene lookup returns CDR1 GTSNPN and CDR2 SVGIG (reference sequence). V shed 0 bases and J shed 8 bases, with 7 bases lying between them.

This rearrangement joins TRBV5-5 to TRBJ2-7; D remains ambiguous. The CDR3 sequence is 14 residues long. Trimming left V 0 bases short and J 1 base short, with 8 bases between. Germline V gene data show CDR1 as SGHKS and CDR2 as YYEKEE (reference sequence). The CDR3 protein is CASSLDSWSYEQYF. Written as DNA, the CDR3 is TGTGCCAGCAGCTTGGACAGTTGGTCCTACGAGCAGTACTTC.

The CDR3 protein is CASSPTYSAGTDTQYF. As DNA, the CDR3 is TGTGCCAGCTCACCCACCTATTCTGCGGGCACAGATACGCAGTATTTT. The chain is built from TRBV18 and TRBJ2-3; no clear D gene. Trimming stripped 3 bases from V and 1 base from J, with 14 bases between. The germline CDR1 and CDR2 sequences are KGHSH and LQKENI. The CDR3 extends over 16 amino acids.

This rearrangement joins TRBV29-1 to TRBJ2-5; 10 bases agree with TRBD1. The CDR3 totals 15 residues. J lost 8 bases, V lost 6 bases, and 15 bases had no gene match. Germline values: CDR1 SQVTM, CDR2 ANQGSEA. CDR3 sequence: CSVSHTRTGGSTQYF. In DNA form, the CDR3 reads TGCAGCGTCTCTCACACCCGGACAGGGGGATCAACCCAGTACTTC.

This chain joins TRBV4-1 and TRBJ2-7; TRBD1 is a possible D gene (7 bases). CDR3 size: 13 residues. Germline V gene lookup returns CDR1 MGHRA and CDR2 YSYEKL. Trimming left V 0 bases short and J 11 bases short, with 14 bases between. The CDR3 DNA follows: TGCGCCAGCAGCCAAGATCGGGGGACAGTGGAGTACTTC. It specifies CASSQDRGTVEYF.